A selection of T cell receptor beta chains follows, all from one sample in a study of patients and donors after allogeneic stem cell transplantation. TCRdb reprocessed the RT-PCR reads via MiXCR and lists one record per CDR3 protein. The table has tens of thousands of distinct CDR3 sequences, roughly 29% seen once. Sequencing was carried out using blood, either unsorted or a sorted T cell fraction (not recorded which). Receptors originate from a human donor who was either an allogeneic HSCT recipient or a stem cell or donor lymphocyte infusion donor (not recorded which). It is not recorded whose cells these are; they may come from a transplant donor. Each CDR3 is given with its conserved first and last residue. The D gene is left open where the match is weak. Rows may omit the clone size; those that give it use once, few, many or a size class.

size | D | J | V | DNA | CDR3
- | TRBD2 | TRBJ2-2 | TRBV7-2 | TGTGCCAGCAGCTTACAACTAGCGGGAGTGGCCGGGGAGCTGTTTTTT | CASSLQLAGVAGELFF
- | TRBD1 | TRBJ1-3 | TRBV5-1 | TGCGCCAGCAGCATTCAGGGGGCCTCCTCTGGAAACACCATATATTTT | CASSIQGASSGNTIYF
- | - | TRBJ2-5 | TRBV7-2 | TGTGCCAGCAGCTTGGACAGTACCCGAGAGACCCAGTACTTC | CASSLDSTRETQYF
many | - | TRBJ1-5 | TRBV5-1 | TGCGCCAGCAGACCGAAAGGGGGTCAGCCCCAGCATTTT | CASRPKGGQPQHF
- | TRBD2 | TRBJ2-3 | TRBV7-3 | TGTGCCAGCAGCTTAACGGTAGCGGGGGGCCGCACAGATACGCAGTATTTT | CASSLTVAGGRTDTQYF
many | - | TRBJ2-7 | TRBV12-3/TRBV12-4 | TGTGCCAGCAGAAAGACGGCCGCCTACGAGCAGTACTTC | CASRKTAAYEQYF
- | TRBD1 | TRBJ2-3 | TRBV20-1 | TGCAGTGCTAGGGGGACAGATGGAGATACGCAGTATTTT | CSARGTDGDTQYF
few | - | TRBJ2-1 | TRBV7-9 | TGTGCCAGCAGCTTAGCCGGGATCAATGAGCAGTTCTTC | CASSLAGINEQFF
few | - | TRBJ2-1 | TRBV5-1 | TGCGCCAGCAGCTTAGACGGCATTACCTTCAATGAGCAGTTCTTC | CASSLDGITFNEQFF
- | TRBD1 | TRBJ2-1 | TRBV5-1 | TGCGCCAGCAGCTTGATCGGGACAGGGGACAATGAGCAGTTCTTC | CASSLIGTGDNEQFF
few | - | TRBJ2-7 | TRBV5-1 | TGCGCCAGCAGCTTGTTGGGATACTACGAGCAGTACTTC | CASSLLGYYEQYF
few | TRBD2 | TRBJ2-1 | TRBV7-2 | TGTGCCAGCAGCCGGTGGTGGGGACTAGGTTACAATGAGCAGTTCTTC | CASSRWWGLGYNEQFF
once | TRBD2 | TRBJ2-5 | TRBV5-1 | TGCGCCAGCAGCTTGGGGACTAGCGGGCTACAAGAGACCCAGTACTTC | CASSLGTSGLQETQYF
few | - | TRBJ1-1 | TRBV20-1 | TGCAGTGCTAGAGATCATCGGGTCGAGGAAGCTTTCTTT | CSARDHRVEEAFF
- | - | TRBJ1-5 | TRBV20-1 | TGCAGTGCTAGTATTAGGTATGCAAATCAGCCCCAGCATTTT | CSASIRYANQPQHF
- | - | TRBJ2-5 | TRBV28 | TGTGCCAGCAAAGAGGAGACCCAGTACTTC | CASKEETQYF
- | - | TRBJ2-3 | TRBV20-1 | TGCAGTGCTAGAGATCCCCGGGCGGGACCTTCCACAGATACGCAGTATTTT | CSARDPRAGPSTDTQYF
- | - | TRBJ1-2 | TRBV29-1 | TGCAGCGTTGAGTCAGACCGTCCGGGGATCGGCTACACCTTC | CSVESDRPGIGYTF
few | TRBD1 | TRBJ2-3 | TRBV27 | TGTGCCAGCAGACAGGGGGCAGATACGCAGTATTTT | CASRQGADTQYF
- | - | TRBJ2-1 | TRBV5-1 | TGCGCCAGCAGCTTGGCCTATGAGCAGTTCTTC | CASSLAYEQFF
- | - | TRBJ1-1 | TRBV5-1 | TGCGCCAGCAGCTGGGACGGGGGCGGAAACACTGAAGCTTTCTTT | CASSWDGGGNTEAFF
many | - | TRBJ1-5 | TRBV29-1 | TGCAGCGTTTCTTTGTCGGGGCTCGGCAATCAGCCCCAGCATTTT | CSVSLSGLGNQPQHF
- | - | TRBJ1-2 | TRBV30 | TGTGCCTGGAGTGGGGGGCGGGATCTAAACTATGGCTACACCTTC | CAWSGGRDLNYGYTF
- | - | TRBJ2-2 | TRBV6-5 | TGTGCCAGCAGTTACAGTGAGACCCAATCCAACACCGGGGAGCTGTTTTTT | CASSYSETQSNTGELFF
- | TRBD1 | TRBJ1-5 | TRBV19 | TGTGCCAGCGACAGGGGGAATAGCAATCAGCCCCAGCATTTT | CASDRGNSNQPQHF
- | TRBD2 | TRBJ2-1 | TRBV6-4 | TGTGCCAGCAATTTAATAGCGGGAGGATCGATGTCCTACTACAATGAGCAGTTCTTC | CASNLIAGGSMSYYNEQFF
few | - | TRBJ1-5 | TRBV29-1 | TGCAGCGTTGCCGGCCGAGTTAATCAGCCCCAGCATTTT | CSVAGRVNQPQHF
- | TRBD2 | TRBJ2-7 | TRBV12-3/TRBV12-4 | TGTGCCAGCACCTGGGGCGGGAGCTCCTACGAGCAGTACTTC | CASTWGGSSYEQYF
few | TRBD1 | TRBJ1-1 | TRBV10-3 | TGTGCCATCAAAACAACAGGGGCGGCTTTCTTT | CAIKTTGAAFF
- | - | TRBJ2-2 | TRBV5-1 | TGTGCCAGCAGCTTCAACACCGGGGAGCTGTTTTTT | CASSFNTGELFF
- | - | TRBJ2-3 | TRBV7-3 | TGTGCCAGCAGCGTAGCGAGCACAGATACGCAGTATTTT | CASSVASTDTQYF
few | - | TRBJ1-1 | TRBV28 | TGTGCCAGCAGTGCTCTGGGGAGGGGCTGGGGGAACACTGAAGCTTTCTTT | CASSALGRGWGNTEAFF
few | - | TRBJ1-2 | TRBV20-1 | TGCAGTGCTAGAGATAGGCGAAGCTATGGCTACACCTTC | CSARDRRSYGYTF
- | - | TRBJ2-5 | TRBV7-9 | TGTGCCAGCAGCTTCGCGGTCGGGGAGACCCAGTACTTC | CASSFAVGETQYF
- | - | TRBJ1-1 | TRBV7-9 | TGTGCCAGCATGCTACACTCACGAACTGAAGCTTTCTTT | CASMLHSRTEAFF
- | - | TRBJ1-1 | TRBV4-1 | TGCGCCAGCAGCCAACCTCAGTCCATGAACACTGAAGCTTTCTTT | CASSQPQSMNTEAFF
few | TRBD1 | TRBJ1-2 | TRBV5-1 | TGCGCCAGCAGCTTAGGTCCCCAGACAGGGGCCTATGGCTACACCTTC | CASSLGPQTGAYGYTF
- | - | TRBJ2-5 | TRBV7-7 | TGTGCTAGCAGCTTACTGCTGAATGGGGAGACCCAGTACTTC | CASSLLLNGETQYF
- | - | TRBJ2-6 | TRBV2 | TGTGCCAGCAGTGAAGCATGGCAGTCTGGGGCCAACGTCCTGACTTTC | CASSEAWQSGANVLTF
many | - | TRBJ2-7 | TRBV7-6 | TGTGCCAGCAGCTTAAGGGGTCGGGGAAATTACGAGCAGTACTTC | CASSLRGRGNYEQYF
- | - | TRBJ2-2 | TRBV10-3 | TGTGCCATCAGGTCGGGTACCGGGGAGCTGTTTTTT | CAIRSGTGELFF
few | TRBD1 | TRBJ1-1 | TRBV5-1 | TGCGCCAGCAGCCAGGGAGCAGGGGGGATGAACACTGAAGCTTTCTTT | CASSQGAGGMNTEAFF
few | TRBD1 | TRBJ2-7 | TRBV4-1 | TGCGCCAGCAGCCAAGTGGGACAGAACTCCTACGAGCAGTACTTC | CASSQVGQNSYEQYF
- | TRBD2 | TRBJ2-1 | TRBV4-1 | TGCGCCAGCAGCTCGGGACTAGCGGGAGTATACAATGAGCAGTTCTTC | CASSSGLAGVYNEQFF
- | - | TRBJ2-7 | TRBV20-1 | TGCAGTGCTAGGGGAAACCACTACGAGCAGTACTTC | CSARGNHYEQYF
- | - | TRBJ2-1 | TRBV7-9 | TGTGCCAGCGGACTTTCCTACAATGAGCAGTTCTTC | CASGLSYNEQFF
- | - | TRBJ1-2 | TRBV12-3/TRBV12-4 | TGTGCCAGCAGAACCGGGTATAACTATGGCTACACCTTC | CASRTGYNYGYTF
few | TRBD1 | TRBJ1-5 | TRBV7-8 | TGTGCCAGCAGCTTAGCCGGGACAGGAAAGGGGGTGGGCAATCAGCCCCAGCATTTT | CASSLAGTGKGVGNQPQHF
few | TRBD1 | TRBJ1-1 | TRBV10-3 | TGTGCCATCAGTGAGTCTAGGACAGGGCGGGCCACTGAAGCTTTCTTT | CAISESRTGRATEAFF
medium-sized | - | TRBJ1-1 | TRBV5-1 | TGCGCCAGCAGCTTGGCAGGGCAGAACACTGAAGCTTTCTTT | CASSLAGQNTEAFF
- | TRBD1 | TRBJ1-3 | TRBV4-3 | TGCGCCAGCAGCCAAGACCGACAGGGGAAGGGGAACACCATATATTTT | CASSQDRQGKGNTIYF
- | - | TRBJ1-4 | TRBV6-5 | TGTGCCAGCAGGCCGAGGACTAATGAAAAACTGTTTTTT | CASRPRTNEKLFF
few | - | TRBJ2-7 | TRBV14 | TGTGCCAGCAGCCAAGGGGGGGTCGCCTCCTACGAGCAGTACTTC | CASSQGGVASYEQYF
- | - | TRBJ1-2 | TRBV28 | TGTGCCAGCAGTTTGCGGACACTCTATGGCTACACCTTC | CASSLRTLYGYTF
- | - | TRBJ1-6 | TRBV12-3/TRBV12-4 | TGTGCCAGCAGTCGGACATTTTCCAATTCACCCCTCCACTTT | CASSRTFSNSPLHF